This T cell receptor (beta chain) was documented in a study of cytomegalovirus exposure and HLA in healthy donors. Findings and limits, study-wide: For TCR beta chains, V- and J-gene trimming was later linked to a missense DCLRE1C variant.

The ends were cut back, 2 bases at V and 4 bases at J, with 9 bases in the middle. CDR1 is SGHRS, CDR2 YFSETQ, per germline. This CDR3 has 14 amino acids. As for this clone: Its antigen is not known.

The PCR contained 60 Vbeta and 13 Jbeta primers. As originally analysed: Later reanalysis found 80 million or so unique TCR beta chains, roughly 9.9 million of them shared. Only in-frame clones appear in the TCRdb table, and some are missing; sequencing was by immunoSEQ multiplex PCR. That table is the source of V, J and clone size, and D and trimming were worked out from the DNA. The sample consists of approximately 150,000 clones, roughly 80% of them appearing once. This rearrangement joins TRBV5-1 to TRBJ2-2; possibly TRBD2 for D (6 bases). Sequences were obtained from PBMCs. This sequence originates from a male donor in good health and CMV-seronegative. The chain's CDR3 is CASSFGGITGELFF. DNA of the CDR3: TGCGCCAGCAGCTTCGGGGGAATCACCGGGGAGCTGTTTTTT.